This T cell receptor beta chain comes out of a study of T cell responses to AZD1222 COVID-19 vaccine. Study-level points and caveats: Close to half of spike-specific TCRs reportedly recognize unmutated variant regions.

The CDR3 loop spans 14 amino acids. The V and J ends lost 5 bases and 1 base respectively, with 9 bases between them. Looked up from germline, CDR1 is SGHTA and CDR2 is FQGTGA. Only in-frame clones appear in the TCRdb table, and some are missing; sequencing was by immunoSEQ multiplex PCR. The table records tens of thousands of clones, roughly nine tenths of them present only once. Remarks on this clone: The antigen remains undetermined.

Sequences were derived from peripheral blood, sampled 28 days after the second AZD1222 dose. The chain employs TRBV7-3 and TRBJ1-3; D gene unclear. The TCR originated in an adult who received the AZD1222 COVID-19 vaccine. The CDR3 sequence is CASSESGSGNTIYF. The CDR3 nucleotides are TGTGCCAGCAGCGAGTCGGGTTCTGGAAACACCATATATTTT. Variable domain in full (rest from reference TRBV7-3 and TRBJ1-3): GAGVSQTPSNKVTEKGKYVELRCDPISGHTALYWYRQSLGQGPEFLIYFQGTGAADDSGLPNDRFFAVRPEGSVSTLKIQRTERGDSAVYLCASSESGSGNTIYFGEGSWLTVV.